A selection of T cell receptor beta chains follows, all from one sample in a study of blood T cell repertoires in COVID-19. The protocol was immunoSEQ multiplex PCR, while the TCRdb copy is restricted to in-frame clones and leaves out a portion. The sample consists of under 350,000 clones, 65% to 90% of them appearing once. The source material was peripheral blood. Source of these receptors: a human donor in a cohort sampled during active COVID-19. Each CDR3 is given with its conserved first and last residue. A D gene is named only where the DNA matches it firmly.

TRBV19	-	TRBJ1-1	CASTPQVGGSTEAFF	TGTGCCAGTACTCCCCAGGTGGGGGGTTCCACTGAAGCTTTCTTT
TRBV30	-	TRBJ2-7	CAWAREAGYEQYF	TGTGCCTGGGCTAGAGAAGCCGGCTACGAGCAGTACTTC
TRBV24-1	TRBD1	TRBJ1-5	CATSPGTGGYQPQHF	TGTGCCACCAGCCCGGGGACAGGGGGTTATCAGCCCCAGCATTTT
TRBV7-2	TRBD1	TRBJ1-4	CASRLIPQGQGDEKLFF	TGTGCCAGCAGGCTCATACCCCAGGGACAGGGGGATGAAAAACTGTTTTTT
TRBV18	-	TRBJ2-7	CASSPPDTYEQYF	TGTGCCAGCTCACCACCGGACACTTACGAGCAGTACTTC
TRBV30	-	TRBJ1-2	CAWTATGTSGYTF	TGTGCCTGGACCGCGACCGGGACTAGTGGCTACACCTTC
TRBV6-5	-	TRBJ2-1	CASRIGGSSYNEQFF	TGTGCCAGCAGGATCGGGGGAAGCTCCTACAATGAGCAGTTCTTC
TRBV9	-	TRBJ1-2	CASSPSRANYGYTF	TGTGCCAGCAGCCCCTCCAGGGCTAACTATGGCTACACCTTC
TRBV30	TRBD2	TRBJ2-1	CAWDAWRGVNEQFF	TGTGCCTGGGACGCGTGGCGGGGGGTTAATGAGCAGTTCTTC
TRBV6-5	TRBD1	TRBJ2-7	CASSYSGQGLGEQYF	TGTGCCAGCAGTTACTCGGGACAGGGGCTAGGGGAGCAGTACTTC
TRBV7-2	-	TRBJ1-5	CASSLETGNQPQHF	TGTGCCAGCAGCTTAGAAACAGGGAATCAGCCCCAGCATTTT
TRBV3-1/TRBV3-2	TRBD1	TRBJ2-1	CASSQTDRGSNEQFF	TGTGCCAGCAGCCAGACGGACAGGGGAAGCAATGAGCAGTTCTTC
TRBV14	TRBD2	TRBJ2-5	CASSQESVTSGWSIETQYF	TGTGCCAGCAGCCAAGAAAGTGTGACTAGCGGGTGGAGTATTGAGACCCAGTACTTC
TRBV7-8	TRBD2	TRBJ2-1	CASSRGLAGVSSYNEQFF	TGTGCCAGCAGCCGAGGACTAGCGGGGGTAAGCTCCTACAATGAGCAGTTCTTC
TRBV7-3	TRBD2	TRBJ2-3	CASSSAGTSGDTQYF	TGTGCCAGCAGCTCCGCCGGGACTAGCGGGGATACGCAGTATTTT
TRBV7-3	-	TRBJ2-1	CASSVGGSSYNEQFF	TGTGCCAGCAGCGTCGGGGGTAGCTCCTACAATGAGCAGTTCTTC
TRBV20-1	-	TRBJ1-2	CSASPRDNPFGYTF	TGCAGTGCTAGTCCCCGGGACAACCCATTCGGCTACACCTTC
TRBV6-5	-	TRBJ1-2	CASTRGSHGYTF	TGTGCCAGCACCCGGGGGTCCCATGGCTACACCTTC
TRBV4-1	-	TRBJ1-4	CASSQDPGTREKLFF	TGCGCCAGCAGCCAAGACCCCGGGACAAGGGAAAAACTGTTTTTT
TRBV7-6	-	TRBJ2-1	CASSLLGGLEYNEQFF	TGTGCCAGCAGCTTATTAGGGGGTCTTGAGTACAATGAGCAGTTCTTC
TRBV19	TRBD1	TRBJ2-2	CASSHQGAGELFF	TGTGCCAGTAGTCATCAGGGGGCCGGGGAGCTGTTTTTT
TRBV27	TRBD1	TRBJ1-5	CASGRDSVNQPQHF	TGTGCCAGCGGGCGGGACAGTGTCAATCAGCCCCAGCATTTT
TRBV7-8	TRBD1	TRBJ2-7	CASSLSWTGGVEQYF	TGTGCCAGCAGCTTATCGTGGACAGGGGGCGTCGAGCAGTACTTC
TRBV7-6	TRBD2	TRBJ2-2	CASSLRGGNTGELFF	TGTGCCAGCAGCTTACGGGGGGGAAACACCGGGGAGCTGTTTTTT
TRBV6-5	-	TRBJ1-5	CASSEGEGNQPQHF	TGTGCCAGCAGCGAGGGGGAAGGGAATCAGCCCCAGCATTTT
TRBV7-2	-	TRBJ1-6	CASKLWSESPLHF	TGTGCCAGCAAGTTGTGGTCTGAGTCACCCCTCCACTTT
TRBV11-1	-	TRBJ1-1	CASSWEGTEAFF	TGTGCCAGCAGCTGGGAGGGAACTGAAGCTTTCTTT